This entry lists 5 T cell receptor beta chains sequenced from one sample in a study of technical replicates of blood from a few donors. Some clones are missing from TCRdb's copy, which holds only in-frame ones; the method was immunoSEQ multiplex PCR. The table lists some 75,000 clones, approximately 97% of them singletons. The sequencing sample was made of T cells isolated from PBMCs. The receptors shown here come from a human donor in good health.

The genes are TRBV6-5 and TRBJ1-1; weak D call: TRBD1 (5 bases). Germline V CDR1 and CDR2: MNHEY, SVGAGI. The V and J ends lost 8 bases and 12 bases respectively, with 25 bases between them. The CDR3 has 14 residues. The CDR3 DNA follows: TGTGCCAGCGCCAGGGAGCATCGGGACTCGGAAACTTTCTTT. As protein: CASAREHRDSETFF.

The J gene is TRBJ1-5, the V gene TRBV19, with TRBD1 as a possible D gene (6 bases). There are 13 residues in the CDR3. With 5 bases removed from V and 6 bases from J, the gap between germline ends came to 11 bases. CDR1 is LNHDA and CDR2 is SQIVND in the germline V gene (reference sequence). This chain's CDR3 is CASSQGRTQPQHF. The CDR3 nucleotides read TGTGCCAGTAGTCAGGGGCGTACTCAGCCCCAGCATTTT.

CDR3 DNA: TGTGCCAGTAGTATAGTGGGTCGGGGGAACACTGAAGCTTTCTTT. Amino acids: CASSIVGRGNTEAFF. The chain uses TRBV19 and TRBJ1-1; D remains unclear. Trimming removed 1 base at V and 1 base at J, with 10 bases between. The CDR3 covers 15 residues. Per germline, CDR1 LNHDA and CDR2 SQIVND (reference sequence).

This clone appeared a few times. V is TRBV6-5 and J is TRBJ1-1, with TRBD1 as a possible D gene (5 bases). Germline V lookup: CDR1 MNHEY, CDR2 SVGAGI. V lost 4 bases and J lost 4, with 7 bases in between. This CDR3 is built from 12 residues. CDR3 sequence: CASSWGTTEAFF. In DNA, the CDR3 is TGTGCCAGCAGTTGGGGCACCACTGAAGCTTTCTTT.

The V call is TRBV4-2, the J call TRBJ2-2, with 8 bases aligning to TRBD2. The CDR3 is 18 residues long. The germline CDR1 and CDR2 sequences are LGHNA and YNFKEQ. Losses at the gene ends were 0 bases for V and 1 base for J; bases not matched to a gene: 7. CDR3 region: CASSQEPAGVMNTGELFF. CDR3 coding DNA: TGTGCCAGCAGCCAAGAACCAGCGGGAGTGATGAACACCGGGGAGCTGTTTTTT.